The clone carrying this T cell receptor (beta chain) was seen a few times. Its matching antigen is unknown. TCRdb analysed the reads with MiXCR anew, one entry per CDR3 protein. The sample consists of around 69,000 distinct CDR3 sequences, 63% of them appearing once. CDR3 length: 13 residues. From germline, CDR1 is MGHDK and CDR2 SYGVNS. The germline V and J ends were trimmed by 4 bases and 3 bases, with 9 bases remaining between them. This specimen comes from a study of type 1 regulatory T cells. Overall study context: T-allo10 is an in vitro-generated, Tr1-enriched CD4 T cell product specific for alloantigen.

The specimen was cultured T cells, either the whole culture or a sorted T cell fraction (not recorded which). As to subset: Tr1-enriched cell product generated in vitro against host alloantigens. The TCR sequence derives from a human donor in good health. This chain joins TRBV25-1 and TRBJ1-1, with D maybe TRBD1 (6 bases). CDR3 protein: CASSGGPHTEAFF. In DNA form, the CDR3 reads TGTGCCAGCAGTGGGGGGCCGCACACTGAAGCTTTCTTT.